A selection of T cell receptor beta chains follows, all from one sample in a study of blood T cell repertoires in COVID-19. Using immunoSEQ multiplex PCR, the repertoire was profiled, and TCRdb retains in-frame clones only, with some absent. This sample has 53,000 or so clones, with 77% found just once. Specimen: peripheral blood. All receptors derive from a man between 70 and 80 years old with active or convalescent COVID-19. The CDR3 runs from the conserved cysteine through the conserved F or W. The D gene is left open where the match is weak. Clone size is stated in some rows and not others, as once, few, many or a class when expanded.

TRBD1	TRBJ1-1	NA	TRBV15	TGTGCCACCAGCAACAGGGGGCGAACTGAAGCTTTCTTT	CATSNRGRTEAFF
NA	TRBJ2-7	once	TRBV5-1	TGCGCCAGCAGCGCTGACAGACCCTACGAGCAGTACTTC	CASSADRPYEQYF
TRBD1	TRBJ1-2	NA	TRBV6-4	TGTGCCAGCAGCCCGACAGGGGCTGCCTACTATGGCTACACCTTC	CASSPTGAAYYGYTF
NA	TRBJ1-1	NA	TRBV7-3	TGTGCCAGCAGCGTACAGGGAATGAACACTGAAGCTTTCTTT	CASSVQGMNTEAFF
NA	TRBJ1-6	few	TRBV30	TGTGCCTGCCGAACCGGGACTGGGAATTCACCCCTCCACTTT	CACRTGTGNSPLHF
NA	TRBJ1-6	once	TRBV19	TGTGCCAGTAGTATGAACCCTGGCCCCAGGGCTTCACCCCTCCACTTT	CASSMNPGPRASPLHF
NA	TRBJ1-2	NA	TRBV7-9	TGTGCCAGCAGCTTAGACAGGGCCTATGGCTACACCTTC	CASSLDRAYGYTF
TRBD1	TRBJ1-1	NA	TRBV7-2	TGTGCCAGCAGCTTCGGGAGACAGGGCACTGAAGCTTTCTTT	CASSFGRQGTEAFF
NA	TRBJ1-5	NA	TRBV12-5	TGTGCTAGTGGTTTTAACCTAGGGGGCAATCAGCCCCAGCATTTT	CASGFNLGGNQPQHF
TRBD1	TRBJ1-5	NA	TRBV2	TGTGCCAGCAGTTCGCAGGGGGATCAGCCCCAGCATTTT	CASSSQGDQPQHF
NA	TRBJ1-2	NA	TRBV7-9	TGTGCCAGCAGCTCCGTGGGCCTTGGCTACACCTTC	CASSSVGLGYTF
TRBD1	TRBJ1-2	NA	TRBV3-1/TRBV3-2	TGTGCCAGCAGGAACAAAGGGACAGGAGATGGCTACACCTTC	CASRNKGTGDGYTF
NA	TRBJ2-7	NA	TRBV28	TGTGCCAGCAGTCCCCCCAACAGTAAGCAGTACTTC	CASSPPNSKQYF
TRBD1	TRBJ2-7	NA	TRBV7-2	TGTGCCAGCAGCCTACGTGACAGGGTAATCTACGAGCAGTACTTC	CASSLRDRVIYEQYF
TRBD1	TRBJ1-4	NA	TRBV19	TGTGCCAGTAGTATGGGGAGACAGGGGGCGGAAAAACTGTTTTTT	CASSMGRQGAEKLFF
TRBD2	TRBJ2-5	NA	TRBV4-3	TGCGCCAGCAGCCAAGAAGGGTGGGGGGGACTAGCGGTGATCCAAGAGACCCAGTACTTC	CASSQEGWGGLAVIQETQYF
NA	TRBJ1-4	NA	TRBV14	TGTGCCAGCAGCCGTCGGAGGTCAACTAATGAAAAACTGTTTTTT	CASSRRRSTNEKLFF
TRBD1	TRBJ1-2	NA	TRBV29-1	TGCAGCGTTTCCAAGGACAGGGGGAACTATGGCTACACCTTC	CSVSKDRGNYGYTF
NA	TRBJ1-6	NA	TRBV7-8	TGTGCCAGCAGCTCATACAGAAATCTTTGGGATTCACCCCTCCACTTT	CASSSYRNLWDSPLHF
NA	TRBJ1-5	NA	TRBV30	TGTGCCTGGAGTCCAGGCCTGCATCAGCCCCAGCATTTT	CAWSPGLHQPQHF
TRBD1	TRBJ2-7	NA	TRBV10-3	TGTGCCATCAGTGACCGGACAGGATCCTACGAGCAGTACTTC	CAISDRTGSYEQYF
TRBD2	TRBJ2-2	NA	TRBV7-9	TGTGCCAGCCCTCCCGGGGGGGGGTACGACGGGGAGCTGTTTTTT	CASPPGGGYDGELFF
NA	TRBJ1-4	once	TRBV7-9	TGTGCCAGCAGCTTCTGGACAGCAACTAATGAAAAACTGTTTTTT	CASSFWTATNEKLFF
NA	TRBJ2-2	NA	TRBV28	TGTGCCAGCAGTACAACAGGATTTTTGGCCGGGGAGCTGTTTTTT	CASSTTGFLAGELFF
NA	TRBJ1-5	once	TRBV4-3	TGCGCCAGCAGCCAAGATAGAGGAGAGTATAGCAATCAGCCCCAGCATTTT	CASSQDRGEYSNQPQHF
NA	TRBJ1-6	few	TRBV27	TGTGCCAGCAGTTTATTTCGGGGTAGTAGGAGTAGTTCACCCCTCCACTTT	CASSLFRGSRSSSPLHF
TRBD1	TRBJ2-7	NA	TRBV10-3	TGTGCCATCAGTGCCGGGACAGGGGGATACGAGCAGTACTTC	CAISAGTGGYEQYF
TRBD1	TRBJ2-1	NA	TRBV5-1	TGCGCCAGCAGCACGACAGGGCCGAGCTCCTACAATGAGCAGTTCTTC	CASSTTGPSSYNEQFF
NA	TRBJ2-7	NA	TRBV10-3	TGTGCCATCAGTCATACTAGCACCGAGGTGTACTACGAGCAGTACTTC	CAISHTSTEVYYEQYF
TRBD1	TRBJ2-3	NA	TRBV11-2	TGTGCCAGCAGCGACTCGGGACAGGGAAGGGAGTATTTT	CASSDSGQGREYF
NA	TRBJ1-2	NA	TRBV7-9	TGTGCCAGCAGCTTCATGAATACCGGCTATGGCTACACCTTC	CASSFMNTGYGYTF
TRBD1	TRBJ2-4	NA	TRBV28	TGTGCCAGCACCCGGACAGGGCGAGCCAAAAACATTCAGTACTTC	CASTRTGRAKNIQYF
NA	TRBJ2-5	NA	TRBV4-2	TGTGCCAGCAGCCAAGACTATGAAGAGACCCAGTACTTC	CASSQDYEETQYF
TRBD1	TRBJ1-1	NA	TRBV15	TGTGCCACCAGCAGAGCAGGGGGGACTGAAGCTTTCTTT	CATSRAGGTEAFF
TRBD2	TRBJ2-1	NA	TRBV19	TGTGCCAGTAGTACCGGACTAGCGGGGGGGCCGCCCTACAATGAGCAGTTCTTC	CASSTGLAGGPPYNEQFF
NA	TRBJ2-7	NA	TRBV7-9	TGTGCCAGCAGCCCGGGACTCGTGGATTACCACGAGCAGTACTTC	CASSPGLVDYHEQYF
NA	TRBJ1-5	many	TRBV28	TGTGCCAGCGGACAGTATTATAGCAATCAGCCCCAGCATTTT	CASGQYYSNQPQHF
TRBD2	TRBJ2-1	NA	TRBV5-5	TGTGCCAGCAGCACCCGGACTAGCGGGGAGTACAATGAGCAGTTCTTC	CASSTRTSGEYNEQFF
NA	TRBJ1-6	once	TRBV4-3	TGCGCCAGCAGCCAAGATTTTGGCCGGGGAGGATCACCCCTCCACTTT	CASSQDFGRGGSPLHF
NA	TRBJ2-7	NA	TRBV29-1	TGCAGCGTTTACATGGGCCGCTCCTACGAGCAGTACTTC	CSVYMGRSYEQYF
NA	TRBJ2-3	once	TRBV4-2	TGTGCCAGCAGCCCCCCGGGGACAGATACGCAGTATTTT	CASSPPGTDTQYF
NA	TRBJ2-2	NA	TRBV6-5	TGTGCCACCCGCATGCAGGTTAACACCGGGGAGCTGTTTTTT	CATRMQVNTGELFF
NA	TRBJ2-4	NA	TRBV5-6	TGTGCCAGCAGGAGAGGCGGCAGGGTCGGCATTCAGTACTTC	CASRRGGRVGIQYF
TRBD1	TRBJ2-2	NA	TRBV9	TGTGCCAGCAGCGCCAGACAGGGGGCCGGCGGGGAGCTGTTTTTT	CASSARQGAGGELFF
NA	TRBJ1-2	NA	TRBV7-2	TGTGCCAGCAGCCCGCAGGGGCAGGTAGTCGGATCCTATGGCTACACCTTC	CASSPQGQVVGSYGYTF
TRBD2	TRBJ2-1	NA	TRBV12-5	TGTGCTAGTGGTTTGGGGACTAGCGGGAGAAGCGAGCAGTTCTTC	CASGLGTSGRSEQFF
NA	TRBJ1-5	once	TRBV21-1	TGTGCCAGCAGCAAAAGAGGTAGGGGTCGACAGAGATATAGCAATCAGCCCCAGCATTTT	CASSKRGRGRQRYSNQPQHF
TRBD1	TRBJ1-2	NA	TRBV6-4	TGTGCCAGCAGTGACTCCTATACAGGGGGCAACTATGGCTACACCTTC	CASSDSYTGGNYGYTF
TRBD1	TRBJ2-5	NA	TRBV5-1	TGCGCCAGCGCCAAAATAGGACAGGCAATTCAAGAGACCCAGTACTTC	CASAKIGQAIQETQYF
NA	TRBJ2-6	NA	TRBV29-1	TGCAGCGTGACAGCCTCTGGGGCCAACGTCCTGACTTTC	CSVTASGANVLTF
NA	TRBJ1-2	NA	TRBV7-2	TGTGCCAGCAGTACCCTTCAGGGGAGGGGGTATGGCTACACCTTC	CASSTLQGRGYGYTF